The present T cell receptor (beta chain) was sequenced within a study of cytomegalovirus exposure and HLA in healthy donors. Study-wide findings and caveats: It was shown in a later analysis that HLA-associated TCR beta chains were more clonally expanded than other, equally common chains. When analyzed later, a missense DCLRE1C variant was found to be linked to TCR beta V- and J-gene trimming. A later analysis associated 15,000 or so TCR beta sequences with HLA alleles at a 0.05 false discovery rate.

A word on this clone: What it recognizes is unknown.

Healthy bone marrow donors made up the donors. PCR employed 60 Vbeta and 13 Jbeta primers. Assay: immunoSEQ multiplex PCR; the TCRdb copy retains only in-frame clones and omits some. The repertoire holds 80,000 to 100,000 clones, with about three quarters as singletons. Trimming pared 7 bases from V and 4 bases from J, leaving 13 bases between. The CDR3 runs 13 residues. CDR1 SNHLY and CDR2 FYNNEI come from the germline V gene. The sequencing sample was made of PBMCs. The chain recombines TRBV2 with TRBJ1-1; D remains ambiguous. The sequence came from a man between 40 and 49 years old in good health and CMV-seronegative. The CDR3 nucleotides are TGTGCCAGCACCGAAGGGAGGGCCACTGAAGCTTTCTTT. Amino acids: CASTEGRATEAFF.